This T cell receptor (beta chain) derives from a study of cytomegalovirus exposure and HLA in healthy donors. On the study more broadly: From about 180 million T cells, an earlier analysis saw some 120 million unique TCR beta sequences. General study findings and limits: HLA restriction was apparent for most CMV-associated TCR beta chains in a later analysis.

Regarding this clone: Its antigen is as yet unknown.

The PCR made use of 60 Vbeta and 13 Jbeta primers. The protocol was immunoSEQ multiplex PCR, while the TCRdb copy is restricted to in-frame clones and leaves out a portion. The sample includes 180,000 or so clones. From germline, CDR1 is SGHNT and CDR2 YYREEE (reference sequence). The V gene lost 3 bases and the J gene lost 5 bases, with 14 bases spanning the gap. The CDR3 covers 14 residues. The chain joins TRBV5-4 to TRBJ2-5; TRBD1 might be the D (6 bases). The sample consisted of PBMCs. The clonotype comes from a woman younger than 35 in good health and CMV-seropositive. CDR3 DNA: TGTGCCAGCAGCTCCCCTTATCAGGGGGAGACCCAGTACTTC. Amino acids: CASSSPYQGETQYF.